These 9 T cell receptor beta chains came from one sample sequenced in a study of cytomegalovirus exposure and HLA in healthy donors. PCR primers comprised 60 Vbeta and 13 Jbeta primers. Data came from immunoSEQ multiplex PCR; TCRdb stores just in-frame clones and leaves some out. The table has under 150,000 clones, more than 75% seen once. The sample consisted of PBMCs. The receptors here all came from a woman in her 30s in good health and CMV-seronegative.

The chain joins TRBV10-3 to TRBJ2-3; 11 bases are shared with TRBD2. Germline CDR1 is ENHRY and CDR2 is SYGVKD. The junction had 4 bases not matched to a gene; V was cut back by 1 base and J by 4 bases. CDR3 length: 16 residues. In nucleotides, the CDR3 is TGTGCCATCAGTGAGTTAGCGGGAGGGCTGGCAGATACGCAGTATTTT. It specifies CAISELAGGLADTQYF.

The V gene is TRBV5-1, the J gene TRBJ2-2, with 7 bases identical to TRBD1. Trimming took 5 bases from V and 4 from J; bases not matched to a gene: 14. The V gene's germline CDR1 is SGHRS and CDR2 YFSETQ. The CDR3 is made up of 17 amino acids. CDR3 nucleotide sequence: TGCGCCAGCAGACCCGAACCCGGGGACAGAACCACCGGGGAGCTGTTTTTT. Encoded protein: CASRPEPGDRTTGELFF.

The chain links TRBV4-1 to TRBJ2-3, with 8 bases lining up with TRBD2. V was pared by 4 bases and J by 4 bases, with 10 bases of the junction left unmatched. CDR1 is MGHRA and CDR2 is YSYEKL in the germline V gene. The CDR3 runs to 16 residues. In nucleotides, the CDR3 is TGCGCCAGCAGCCCGCTGGGACTAGTGGTTTCAGATACGCAGTATTTT. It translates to CASSPLGLVVSDTQYF.

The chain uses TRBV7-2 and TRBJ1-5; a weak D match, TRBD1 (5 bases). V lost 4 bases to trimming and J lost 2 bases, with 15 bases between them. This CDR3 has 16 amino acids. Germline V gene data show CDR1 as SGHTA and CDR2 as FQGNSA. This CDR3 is CASSSGRAFGNQPQHF. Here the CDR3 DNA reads TGTGCCAGCAGCTCGGGCAGGGCCTTTGGCAATCAGCCCCAGCATTTT.

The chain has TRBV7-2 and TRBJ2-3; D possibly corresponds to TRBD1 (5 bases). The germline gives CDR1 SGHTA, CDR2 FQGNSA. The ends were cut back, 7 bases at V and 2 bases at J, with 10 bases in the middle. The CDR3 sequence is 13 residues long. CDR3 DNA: TGTGCCAGCAAGGACACCCCCACAGATACGCAGTATTTT. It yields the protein CASKDTPTDTQYF. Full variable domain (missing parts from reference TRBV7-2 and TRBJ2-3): GAGVSQSPSNKVTEKGKDVELRCDPISGHTALYWYRQSLGQGLEFLIYFQGNSAPDKSGLPSDRFSAERTGGSVSTLTIQRTQQEDSAVYLCASKDTPTDTQYFGPGTRLTVL.

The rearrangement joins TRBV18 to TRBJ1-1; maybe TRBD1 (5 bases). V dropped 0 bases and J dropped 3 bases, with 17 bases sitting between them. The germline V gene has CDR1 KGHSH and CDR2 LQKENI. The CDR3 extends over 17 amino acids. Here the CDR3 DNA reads TGTGCCAGCTCACCACCGTCGGCAGAAGGGGAGGACACTGAAGCTTTCTTT. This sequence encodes CASSPPSAEGEDTEAFF.

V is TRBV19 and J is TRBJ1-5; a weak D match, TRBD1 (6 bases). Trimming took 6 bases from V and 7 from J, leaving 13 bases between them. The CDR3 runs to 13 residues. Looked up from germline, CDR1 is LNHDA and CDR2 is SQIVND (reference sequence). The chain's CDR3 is CASRQGFRQPQHF. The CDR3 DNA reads TGTGCCAGTAGACAGGGTTTCAGACAGCCCCAGCATTTT. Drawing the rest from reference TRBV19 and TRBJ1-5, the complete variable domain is DGGITQSPKYLFRKEGQNVTLSCEQNLNHDAMYWYRQDPGQGLRLIYYSQIVNDFQKGDIAEGYSVSREKKESFPLTVTSAQKNPTAFYLCASRQGFRQPQHFGDGTRLSIL.

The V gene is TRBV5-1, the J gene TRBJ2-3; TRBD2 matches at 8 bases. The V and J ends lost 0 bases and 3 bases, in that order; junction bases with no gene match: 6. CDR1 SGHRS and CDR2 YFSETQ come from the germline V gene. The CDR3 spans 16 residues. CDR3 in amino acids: CASSLAFAGGTDTQYF. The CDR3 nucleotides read TGCGCCAGCAGCTTGGCCTTTGCGGGAGGTACAGATACGCAGTATTTT.

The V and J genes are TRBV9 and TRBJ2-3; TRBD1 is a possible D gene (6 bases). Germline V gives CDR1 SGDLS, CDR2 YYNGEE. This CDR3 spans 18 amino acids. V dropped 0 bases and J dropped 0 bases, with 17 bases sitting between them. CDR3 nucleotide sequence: TGTGCCAGCAGCGTAGAGGAAGGGGGTCCAAATAGCACAGATACGCAGTATTTT. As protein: CASSVEEGGPNSTDTQYF. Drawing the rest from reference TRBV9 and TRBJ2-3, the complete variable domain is DSGVTQTPKHLITATGQRVTLRCSPRSGDLSVYWYQQSLDQGLQFLIQYYNGEERAKGNILERFSAQQFPDLHSELNLSSLELGDSALYFCASSVEEGGPNSTDTQYFGPGTRLTVL.